This note documents a single T cell receptor (beta chain) sequence. What it binds is unknown. Germline and junction disagree at one end, which may indicate a read error. This entry comes from a study of OX40 agonist ivuxolimab in advanced cancers. General observations from the study: A proportion of nonresponders additionally exhibited low normalized T-cell clonal expansion. Antigen specificity was not determined for the expanded peripheral T cells. The study found that CD8+ T cells averaged more expanded clones than CD4+.

The table came from immunoSEQ multiplex PCR; TCRdb's copy has only in-frame clones and leaves some out. The sample records tens of thousands of clones, 80% to 95% being singletons. CDR1 MDHEN and CDR2 SYDVKM come from the germline V gene. This CDR3 has 15 amino acids. The rearrangement links TRBV28 to TRBJ2-7; D might be TRBD1 (5 bases). The source is an adult with an advanced solid tumor such as melanoma, head and neck, liver or kidney cancer. The starting material was CD4+ or CD8+ T cells sorted from blood, obtained in a trial of the OX40 agonist ivuxolimab. The CDR3, as DNA: TGTGCCAGCAGTCCGATACGTTTGGGGCCTAACGAGCGGTACTTC. Translation: CASSPIRLGPNERYF.